This is a list of T cell receptor beta chains from one sample in a study of control samples from healthy donors and cancer patients. Sequencing was performed with immunoSEQ multiplex PCR; in TCRdb, only in-frame clones are kept and a portion is missing. The sample lists about 130,000 clones; around 96% were seen once. Sequencing was carried out using blood. These receptors originate from a man aged 25-45 years in good health. The CDR3 runs from the conserved cysteine through the conserved F or W. A D gene is named only where the DNA matches it firmly. Only some rows state a clone size, as once, few, many or a class for expanded clones.

CDR3,DNA,V,D,size,J
CASSQGQTSSDEQFF,TGTGCCAGCAGCCAGGGACAGACCTCTTCGGATGAGCAGTTCTTC,TRBV14,TRBD1,.,TRBJ2-1
CASRQGTNTGELFF,TGCGCCAGCAGGCAGGGGACGAACACCGGGGAGCTGTTTTTT,TRBV5-1,.,once,TRBJ2-2
CASSLGRPTDTQYF,TGCGCCAGCAGCTTGGGAAGGCCCACGGATACGCAGTATTTT,TRBV5-1,.,.,TRBJ2-3
CATSSPRARDYNEQFF,TGTGCCACCAGCAGCCCTAGGGCTAGAGATTACAATGAGCAGTTCTTC,TRBV15,.,.,TRBJ2-1
CASSLGQVNDGYTF,TGTGCCAGCAGCTTGGGACAGGTTAACGATGGCTACACCTTC,TRBV7-9,TRBD1,few,TRBJ1-2
CASSQDERGGMRNIQYF,TGTGCCAGCAGCCAAGATGAGCGGGGGGGGATGCGAAACATTCAGTACTTC,TRBV14,TRBD2,.,TRBJ2-4
CASSVVANGELFF,TGTGCCAGCAGCGTAGTTGCCAACGGGGAGCTGTTTTTT,TRBV9,.,once,TRBJ2-2
CASSWGGGELFF,TGTGCCAGCAGTTGGGGGGGCGGGGAGCTGTTTTTT,TRBV6-6,TRBD2,few,TRBJ2-2
CASISRRGRTDTQYF,TGTGCCAGTATCTCAAGGCGAGGGCGCACAGATACGCAGTATTTT,TRBV19,.,once,TRBJ2-3
CASSPHAYEQYF,TGTGCCAGCTCACCACACGCCTACGAGCAGTACTTC,TRBV18,.,.,TRBJ2-7
CSVETGTGNEQFF,TGCAGCGTTGAAACGGGGACTGGTAATGAGCAGTTCTTC,TRBV29-1,.,.,TRBJ2-1
CASSSIVGRQELRYGYTF,TGTGCCAGCAGCTCAATAGTTGGACGACAGGAGCTGCGCTATGGCTACACCTTC,TRBV11-2,.,.,TRBJ1-2
CASSLGPGGRVGYTF,TGTGCCAGCAGCTTAGGCCCCGGGGGGCGAGTGGGCTACACCTTC,TRBV13,.,few,TRBJ1-2
CASSQALNTEAFF,TGTGCCAGCAGCCAAGCACTGAACACTGAAGCTTTCTTT,TRBV14,.,.,TRBJ1-1
CASKGPYSNQPQHF,TGTGCCAGCAAAGGACCTTATAGCAATCAGCCCCAGCATTTT,TRBV2,.,.,TRBJ1-5
CASSPEGGTDTQYF,TGTGCCAGCAGCCCCGAAGGGGGGACAGATACGCAGTATTTT,TRBV5-6,.,.,TRBJ2-3